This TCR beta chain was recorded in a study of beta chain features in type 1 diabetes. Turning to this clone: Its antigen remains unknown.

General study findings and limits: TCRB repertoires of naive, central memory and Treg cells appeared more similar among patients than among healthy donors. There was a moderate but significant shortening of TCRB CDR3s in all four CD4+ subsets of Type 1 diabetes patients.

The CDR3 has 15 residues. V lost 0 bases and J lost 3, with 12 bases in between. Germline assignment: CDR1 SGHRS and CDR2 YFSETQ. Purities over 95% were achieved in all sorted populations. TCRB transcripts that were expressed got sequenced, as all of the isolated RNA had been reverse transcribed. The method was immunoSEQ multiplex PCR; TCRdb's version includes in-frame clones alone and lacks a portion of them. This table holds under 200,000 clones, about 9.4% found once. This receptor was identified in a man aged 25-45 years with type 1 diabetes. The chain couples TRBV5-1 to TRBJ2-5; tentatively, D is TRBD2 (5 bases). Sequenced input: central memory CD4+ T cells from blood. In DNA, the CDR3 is TGCGCCAGCAGCTTGGTTGGGTCGGGAAAAGAGACCCAGTACTTC. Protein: CASSLVGSGKETQYF.